This TCR beta chain was profiled in a study of early T cells in non-severe SARS-CoV-2 infection. Turning to the study itself: Bulk RNA taken from unsorted whole blood was sequenced, leaving chains unpaired. Study-level points and caveats: In VDJdb matching, anti-spike CD8 responses were favored while private and CD4 specificities went missing.

The germline CDR1 and CDR2 sequences are SQVTM and ANQGSEA. The CDR3 is 13 amino acids. V shed 8 bases and J 5 bases; nucleotides not matched to a gene: 7. This clonotype was counted ten times or more. Its antigen remains unidentified. The library protocol tagged individual cDNA molecules with unique molecular identifiers. TCRdb independently ran MiXCR on the 5' RACE reads; one entry per CDR3 protein. The sample comprises approximately 33,000 distinct CDR3 sequences, 5% to 6.5% of which are singletons, and 25% to 30% rests with the top ten. The material sequenced was whole blood. The sequence was collected from an adult who was a healthcare worker with PCR-confirmed SARS-CoV-2 infection or an uninfected control (not recorded which). The chain links TRBV29-1 to TRBJ2-1; 9 bases are a match to TRBD2. The CDR3 is CSSERGEDNEQFF. CDR3 bases: TGCAGCTCGGAGCGGGGGGAAGACAATGAGCAGTTCTTC.